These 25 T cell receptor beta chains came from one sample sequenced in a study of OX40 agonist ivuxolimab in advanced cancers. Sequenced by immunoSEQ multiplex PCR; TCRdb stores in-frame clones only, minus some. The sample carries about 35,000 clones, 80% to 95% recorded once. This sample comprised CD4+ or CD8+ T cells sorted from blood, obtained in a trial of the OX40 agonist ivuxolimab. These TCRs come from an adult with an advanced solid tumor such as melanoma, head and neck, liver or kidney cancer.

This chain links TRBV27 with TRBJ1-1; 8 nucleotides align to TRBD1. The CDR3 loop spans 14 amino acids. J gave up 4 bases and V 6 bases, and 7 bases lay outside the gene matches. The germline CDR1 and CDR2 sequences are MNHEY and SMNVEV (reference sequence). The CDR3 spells CASSAGQGSTEAFF. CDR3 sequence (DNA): TGTGCCAGCAGCGCAGGACAGGGATCCACTGAAGCTTTCTTT.

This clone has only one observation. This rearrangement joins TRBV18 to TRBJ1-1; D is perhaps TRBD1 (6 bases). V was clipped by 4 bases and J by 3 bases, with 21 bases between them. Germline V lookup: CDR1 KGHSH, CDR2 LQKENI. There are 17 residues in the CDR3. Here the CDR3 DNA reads TGTGCCAGCTCACTAACAGGGAAGGCGGTCAAGGACACTGAAGCTTTCTTT. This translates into CASSLTGKAVKDTEAFF.

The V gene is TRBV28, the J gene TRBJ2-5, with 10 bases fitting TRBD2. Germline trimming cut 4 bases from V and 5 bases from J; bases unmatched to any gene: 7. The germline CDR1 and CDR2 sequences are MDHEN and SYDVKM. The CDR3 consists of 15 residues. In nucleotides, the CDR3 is TGTGCCAGCAGTTCCCAGCGGGAGGGCCAGGAGACCCAGTACTTC. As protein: CASSSQREGQETQYF.

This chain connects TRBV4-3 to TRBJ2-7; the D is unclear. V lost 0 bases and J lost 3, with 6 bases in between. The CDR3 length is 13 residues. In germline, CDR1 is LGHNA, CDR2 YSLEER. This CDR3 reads CASSQEFLYEQYF. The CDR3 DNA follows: TGCGCCAGCAGCCAAGAGTTCCTCTACGAGCAGTACTTC.

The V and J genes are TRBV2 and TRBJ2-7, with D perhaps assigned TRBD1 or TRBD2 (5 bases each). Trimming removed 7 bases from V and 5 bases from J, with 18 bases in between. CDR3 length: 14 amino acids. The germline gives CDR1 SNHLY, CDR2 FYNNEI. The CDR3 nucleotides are TGTGCCAGCACCCCCGGGGCAGCGGAAAACGAGCAGTACTTC. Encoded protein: CASTPGAAENEQYF.

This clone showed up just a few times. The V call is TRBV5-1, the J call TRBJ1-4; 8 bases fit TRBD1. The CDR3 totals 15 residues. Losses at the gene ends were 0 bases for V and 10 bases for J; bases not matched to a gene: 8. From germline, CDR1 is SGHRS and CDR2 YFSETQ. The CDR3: CASSLGEDTGGKLFF. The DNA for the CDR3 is TGCGCCAGCAGCTTGGGGGAGGACACAGGGGGAAAACTGTTTTTT.

The CDR3 DNA follows: TGTGCCAGCAGCTTATCCCCTTCCGGGACAGGGGGCTGGTACGAGCAGTACTTC. Its protein product is CASSLSPSGTGGWYEQYF. The chain links TRBV11-2 to TRBJ2-7; 12 nucleotides line up with TRBD1. V lost 2 bases and J lost 4; bases outside the gene matches: 12. Germline assignment: CDR1 SGHAT and CDR2 FQNNGV. The CDR3 is made up of 18 amino acids.

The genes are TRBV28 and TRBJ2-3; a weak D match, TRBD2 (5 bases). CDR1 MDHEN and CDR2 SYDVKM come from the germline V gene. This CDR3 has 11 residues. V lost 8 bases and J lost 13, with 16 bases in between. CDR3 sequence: CASSRRDCEYF. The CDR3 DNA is TGTGCCAGCTCGCGCCGGGATTGTGAGTATTTT.

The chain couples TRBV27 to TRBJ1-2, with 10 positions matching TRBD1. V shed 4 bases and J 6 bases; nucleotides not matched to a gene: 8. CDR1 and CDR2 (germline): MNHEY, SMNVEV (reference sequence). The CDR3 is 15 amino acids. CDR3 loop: CASSSGQGISNGYTF. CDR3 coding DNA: TGTGCCAGCAGTTCGGGACAGGGGATATCGAATGGCTACACCTTC.

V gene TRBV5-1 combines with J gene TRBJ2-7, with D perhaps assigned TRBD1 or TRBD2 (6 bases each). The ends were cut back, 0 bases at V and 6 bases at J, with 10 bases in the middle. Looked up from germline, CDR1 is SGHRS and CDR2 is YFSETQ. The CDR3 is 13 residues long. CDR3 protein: CASSLDPGAEQYF. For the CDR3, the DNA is TGCGCCAGCAGCTTGGATCCGGGGGCCGAGCAGTACTTC.

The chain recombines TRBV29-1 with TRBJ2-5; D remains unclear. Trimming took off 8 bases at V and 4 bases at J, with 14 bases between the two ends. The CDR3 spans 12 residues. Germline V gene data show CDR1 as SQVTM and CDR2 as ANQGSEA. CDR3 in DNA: TGCAGCTCGGTCGGGTCTTTAGAGACCCAGTACTTC. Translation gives CSSVGSLETQYF.

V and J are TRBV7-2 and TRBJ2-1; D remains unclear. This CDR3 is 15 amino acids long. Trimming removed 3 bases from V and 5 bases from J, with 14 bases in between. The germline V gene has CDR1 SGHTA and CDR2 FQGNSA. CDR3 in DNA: TGTGCCAGCAGCTTTAGATCATTCGTCGACAATGAGCAGTTCTTC. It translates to CASSFRSFVDNEQFF. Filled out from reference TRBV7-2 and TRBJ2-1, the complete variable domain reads GAGVSQSPSNKVTEKGKDVELRCDPISGHTALYWYRQSLGQGLEFLIYFQGNSAPDKSGLPSDRFSAERTGGSVSTLTIQRTQQEDSAVYLCASSFRSFVDNEQFFGPGTRLTVL.

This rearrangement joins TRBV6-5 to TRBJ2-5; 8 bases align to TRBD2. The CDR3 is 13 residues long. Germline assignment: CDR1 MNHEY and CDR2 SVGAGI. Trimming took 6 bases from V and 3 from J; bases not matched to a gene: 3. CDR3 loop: CASSHGGEETQYF. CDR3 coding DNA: TGTGCCAGCAGCCACGGGGGGGAAGAGACCCAGTACTTC.

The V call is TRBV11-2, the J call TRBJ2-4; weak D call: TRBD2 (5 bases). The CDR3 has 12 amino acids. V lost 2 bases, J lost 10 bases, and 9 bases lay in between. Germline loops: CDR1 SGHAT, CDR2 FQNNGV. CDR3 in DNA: TGTGCCAGCAGCTTAAGCGGCGGAATTCAGTACTTC. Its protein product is CASSLSGGIQYF.

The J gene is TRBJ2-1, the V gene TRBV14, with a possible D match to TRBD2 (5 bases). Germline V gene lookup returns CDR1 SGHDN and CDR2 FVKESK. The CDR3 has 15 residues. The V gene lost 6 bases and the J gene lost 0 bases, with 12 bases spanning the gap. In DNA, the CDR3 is TGTGCCAGCAGAAAAGCGGAGAGCTCCTACAATGAGCAGTTCTTC. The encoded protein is CASRKAESSYNEQFF.

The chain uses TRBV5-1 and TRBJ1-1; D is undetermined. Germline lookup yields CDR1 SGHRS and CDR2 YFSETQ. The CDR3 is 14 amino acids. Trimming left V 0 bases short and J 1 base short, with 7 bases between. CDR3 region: CASSLGAGNTEAFF. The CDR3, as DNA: TGCGCCAGCAGCTTGGGGGCTGGGAACACTGAAGCTTTCTTT.

This CDR3 reads CASSVSRGYTDTQYF. The CDR3 DNA reads as TGTGCCAGCAGTGTATCCAGGGGATACACAGATACGCAGTATTTT. The chain recombines TRBV6-1 with TRBJ2-3; maybe TRBD1 (6 bases). Looked up from germline, CDR1 is MNHNS and CDR2 is SASEGT. With 4 bases removed from V and 2 bases from J, the gap between germline ends came to 13 bases. The CDR3 totals 15 residues.

Written as DNA, the CDR3 is TGTGCCAGCAGACTGGGCACCGGGGAGCTGTTTTTT. It translates to CASRLGTGELFF. The rearrangement joins TRBV27 to TRBJ2-2; no clear D gene. Between the trimmed V and J ends, which lost 6 bases and 4 bases, there was a span of 6 bases. Germline V lookup: CDR1 MNHEY, CDR2 SMNVEV (reference sequence). CDR3 size: 12 residues.

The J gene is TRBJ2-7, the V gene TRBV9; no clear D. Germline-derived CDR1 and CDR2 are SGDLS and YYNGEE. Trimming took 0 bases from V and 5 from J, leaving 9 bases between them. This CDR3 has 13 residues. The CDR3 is CASSVEGWHEQYF. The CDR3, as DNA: TGTGCCAGCAGCGTAGAAGGGTGGCACGAGCAGTACTTC. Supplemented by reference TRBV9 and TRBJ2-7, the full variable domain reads DSGVTQTPKHLITATGQRVTLRCSPRSGDLSVYWYQQSLDQGLQFLIQYYNGEERAKGNILERFSAQQFPDLHSELNLSSLELGDSALYFCASSVEGWHEQYFGPGTRLTVT.

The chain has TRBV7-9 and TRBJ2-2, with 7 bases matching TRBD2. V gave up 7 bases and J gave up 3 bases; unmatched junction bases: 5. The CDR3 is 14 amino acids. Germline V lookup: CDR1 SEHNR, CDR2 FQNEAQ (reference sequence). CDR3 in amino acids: CASIPRGDTGELFF. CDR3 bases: TGTGCCAGCATCCCCCGGGGGGACACCGGGGAGCTGTTTTTT.

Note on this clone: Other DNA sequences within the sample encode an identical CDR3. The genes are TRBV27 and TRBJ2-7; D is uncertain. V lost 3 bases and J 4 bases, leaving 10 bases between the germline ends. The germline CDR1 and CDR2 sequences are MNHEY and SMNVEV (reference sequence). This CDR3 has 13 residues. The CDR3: CASSLGRSYEQYF. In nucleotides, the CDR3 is TGTGCCAGCAGTTTGGGCAGGAGTTACGAGCAGTACTTC.

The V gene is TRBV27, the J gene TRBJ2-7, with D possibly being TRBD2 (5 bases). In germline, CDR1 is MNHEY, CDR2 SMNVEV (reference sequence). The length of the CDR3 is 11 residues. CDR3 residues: CAAGVLHEQYF. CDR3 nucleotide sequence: TGTGCGGCGGGTGTGTTGCACGAGCAGTACTTC.

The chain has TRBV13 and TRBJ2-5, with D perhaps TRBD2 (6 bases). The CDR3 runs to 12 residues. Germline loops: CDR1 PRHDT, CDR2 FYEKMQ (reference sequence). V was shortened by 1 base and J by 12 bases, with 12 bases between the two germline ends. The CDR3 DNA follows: TGTGCCAGCAGCTTAGTTCCGGGAGAGGAGTACTTC. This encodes CASSLVPGEEYF. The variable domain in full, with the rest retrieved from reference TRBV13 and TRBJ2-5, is AAGVIQSPRHLIKEKRETATLKCYPIPRHDTVYWYQQGPGQDPQFLISFYEKMQSDKGSIPDRFSAQQFSDYHSELNMSSLELGDSALYFCASSLVPGEEYFGPGTRLLVL.

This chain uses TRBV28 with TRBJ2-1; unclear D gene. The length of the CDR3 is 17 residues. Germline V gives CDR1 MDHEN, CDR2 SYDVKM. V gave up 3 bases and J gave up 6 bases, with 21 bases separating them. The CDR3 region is CASSFVKTPGGRNEQFF. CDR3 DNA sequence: TGTGCCAGCAGTTTCGTGAAGACCCCAGGTGGTCGCAATGAGCAGTTCTTC.

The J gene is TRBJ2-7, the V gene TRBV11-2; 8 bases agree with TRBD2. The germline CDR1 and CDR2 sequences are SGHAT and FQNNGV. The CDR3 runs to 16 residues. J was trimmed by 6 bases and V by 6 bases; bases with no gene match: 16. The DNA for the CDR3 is TGTGCCAGCAGTTCCCCATTTAGCGGGATGAGGTGCGAGCAGTACTTC. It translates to CASSSPFSGMRCEQYF.